Listed below are T cell receptor beta chains from one sample, sequenced in a study of CD8+ T cells in alopecia areata. Assay used: immunoSEQ multiplex PCR; TCRdb lists only in-frame clones, some missing. The profile covers 200,000 to 250,000 clones, with 35% to 40% appearing a single time and around 0.48% taken by the ten largest. Source: CD4+ T cells sorted from blood, taken between weeks 30 and 35, from a patient treated with tofacitinib. The receptors shown here come from a human donor with alopecia areata. The CDR3 runs from the conserved cysteine through the conserved F or W. The D gene is left open where the match is weak. Size is omitted from some rows. Given values are once, few, many or a class for expanded clones.

D	V	size	J	CDR3	DNA
TRBD1	TRBV5-4	NA	TRBJ2-1	CASSLGQGGNEQFF	TGTGCCAGCAGCTTGGGACAGGGTGGCAATGAGCAGTTCTTC
NA	TRBV6-5	NA	TRBJ2-3	CASSDRLGTQYF	TGTGCCAGCAGTGACAGACTAGGCACGCAGTATTTT
NA	TRBV2	NA	TRBJ2-5	CASRTNGQRSFNF	TGTGCCAGCAGAACCAACGGACAGCGGTCCTTTAACTTC
NA	TRBV29-1	few	TRBJ1-4	CSASGTTNEKLFF	TGCAGCGCGTCCGGGACAACTAATGAAAAACTGTTTTTT
TRBD1	TRBV29-1	NA	TRBJ1-3	CSVRQGLEAGNTIYF	TGCAGCGTTAGACAGGGACTAGAGGCTGGAAACACCATATATTTT
NA	TRBV29-1	NA	TRBJ1-2	CSVEDRGRGNYGYTF	TGCAGCGTTGAAGATCGGGGAAGGGGTAACTATGGCTACACCTTC
TRBD1	TRBV2	few	TRBJ2-4	CASSSLTGGKNIQYF	TGTGCCAGCAGCAGCCTGACAGGGGGCAAAAACATTCAGTACTTC
NA	TRBV12-5	NA	TRBJ1-5	CASGLVLKGSKQPQHF	TGTGCTAGTGGTTTGGTACTGAAGGGGTCGAAACAGCCCCAGCATTTT
TRBD2	TRBV5-1	NA	TRBJ2-1	CASSSSGTNYNEQFF	TGCGCCAGCAGCTCGTCCGGGACTAACTACAATGAGCAGTTCTTC
TRBD2	TRBV7-9	few	TRBJ2-3	CASSFFLAGSTDTQYF	TGTGCCAGCAGCTTCTTCTTAGCGGGGTCGACAGATACGCAGTATTTT
TRBD1	TRBV5-1	NA	TRBJ2-2	CASSPGTGKDANTGELFF	TGCGCCAGCAGCCCGGGGACAGGGAAGGACGCGAACACCGGGGAGCTGTTTTTT
NA	TRBV11-2	few	TRBJ2-7	CASSLTPGTNKEQYF	TGTGCCAGCAGCCTGACCCCCGGGACAAATAAGGAGCAGTACTTC
NA	TRBV5-1	NA	TRBJ2-1	CASSRGGSLYEQFF	TGCGCCAGCAGTAGGGGGGGTTCCCTTTATGAGCAGTTCTTC
NA	TRBV30	NA	TRBJ2-1	CAWSVLNEQFF	TGTGCCTGGAGTGTACTAAATGAGCAGTTCTTC
NA	TRBV9	NA	TRBJ2-5	CASSARGTETQYF	TGTGCCAGCAGCGCCAGAGGTACAGAGACCCAGTACTTC
TRBD2	TRBV4-1	NA	TRBJ2-2	CASSQGAGGLNTGELFF	TGCGCCAGCAGCCAAGGAGCGGGGGGGTTGAACACCGGGGAGCTGTTTTTT